The 14 T cell receptor beta chains below all came from one sample that was sequenced in a study of beta chain features in type 1 diabetes (dated by TCRdb to the late 2010s). The receptor library was made with the immunoSEQ multiplex PCR assay. The entire isolated RNA was reverse transcribed using the High Capacity cDNA Reverse Transcription Kit, and thus expressed TCRB transcripts were sequenced. Sourced from immuneACCESS, this table was stored by TCRdb with only in-frame sequences that have V and J called. A share of the clones is absent; for the studies checked, an unresolved V gene accounts for under half, and the remainder has no known explanation. This sample comprises fewer than 65,000 clones, over 50% of them detected only once. The ten largest clones capture 2% to 2.5% of the sample. Source material: Tregs from blood. According to the study, the label for this sample's cell subset or site signals: regulatory CD4+ T cells. The receptors were gathered from a woman in her late teens or twenties in good health.

The chain carries TRBV6-1 and TRBJ1-5, with D possibly TRBD1 on 5 matching bases. The germline gives CDR1 MNHNS, CDR2 SASEGT. V was clipped by 6 bases and J by 2 bases, with 11 bases between them. The CDR3 length is 14 residues. This CDR3 is CASRGVAGNQPQHF. The CDR3 coding sequence is TGTGCCAGCAGGGGGGTAGCGGGCAATCAGCCCCAGCATTTT.

The CDR3 coding sequence is TGCAGGTCGGGAGCAGGGACTGAAGCTTTCTTT. This codes for CRSGAGTEAFF. The chain joins TRBV20-1 to TRBJ1-1; D is possibly TRBD1 (5 bases). The CDR3 loop spans 11 amino acids. Germline-derived CDR1 and CDR2 are DFQATT and SNEGSKA (reference sequence).

Notes on this clone: The sample holds other DNA sequences that translate to the same CDR3. The chain employs TRBV4-2 and TRBJ2-7; 7 positions match TRBD1. J lost 7 bases, V lost 3 bases, and 12 bases had no gene match. Germline values: CDR1 LGHNA, CDR2 YNFKEQ. This CDR3 contains 15 residues. The CDR3 sequence: CASSQAGTARSEQYF. The CDR3 DNA reads as TGTGCCAGCAGCCAGGCCGGGACAGCGAGGAGTGAGCAGTACTTC.

The chain joins TRBV5-1 to TRBJ1-2; D uncertain. The CDR3 runs 14 residues. Per the germline V gene, CDR1 is SGHRS and CDR2 is YFSETQ. V was clipped by 3 bases and J by 5 bases, with 14 bases between them. CDR3 sequence (DNA): TGCGCCAGCAGCTCATTCAGCCGGGATTATGGCTACACCTTC. Translation gives CASSSFSRDYGYTF.

The V gene is TRBV5-8, the J gene TRBJ2-2; D is possibly TRBD1 (5 bases). Deletions cut 3 bases from V and 0 bases from J, with 9 bases between. Germline CDR1 and CDR2: SGHTS and YDEGEE. There are 15 residues in the CDR3. This CDR3 reads CASSSQESNTGELFF. CDR3 sequence (DNA): TGTGCCAGCAGCTCACAGGAGTCGAACACCGGGGAGCTGTTTTTT.

CDR3 nucleotide sequence: TGTGCCATCAGGGGCAAGGCAGGAAGGAACGAGCAGTACTTC. It codes for CAIRGKAGRNEQYF. The chain is built from TRBV10-3 and TRBJ2-7; the D is unclear. Germline V CDR1 and CDR2: ENHRY, SYGVKD. Trimming removed 6 bases at V and 5 bases at J, with 17 bases between. This CDR3 is 14 amino acids long.

The gene calls are TRBV19 and TRBJ1-1; 8 nucleotides agree with TRBD1. Germline lookup yields CDR1 LNHDA and CDR2 SQIVND (reference sequence). This CDR3 is 15 amino acids long. V lost 3 bases to trimming and J lost 10 bases; unmatched junction nucleotides: 13. Here the CDR3 reads CASSIYRTGPSLAFF. The CDR3 nucleotides read TGTGCCAGTAGTATCTATAGGACAGGGCCATCCTTAGCTTTCTTT.

The CDR3 is CASSSGTAYYGYTF. Written as DNA, the CDR3 is TGCGCCAGCAGCTCAGGGACAGCCTACTATGGCTACACCTTC. The chain recombines TRBV5-1 with TRBJ1-2, with TRBD1 identical over 7 bases. Germline V gene lookup returns CDR1 SGHRS and CDR2 YFSETQ. Trimming at V came to 3 bases and at J to 3 bases, leaving 5 bases not matched to a gene. The CDR3 length is 14 residues.

The rearrangement uses TRBV14 and TRBJ2-3; the D is unclear. Germline-derived CDR1 and CDR2 are SGHDN and FVKESK. Trimming took off 8 bases at V and 2 bases at J, with 14 bases between the two ends. The length of the CDR3 is 14 residues. CDR3 nucleotide sequence: TGTGCCAGCTCCCAAGCTACTTTCACAGATACGCAGTATTTT. The encoded protein is CASSQATFTDTQYF.

This clone has just a few counts. V gene TRBV10-3 combines with J gene TRBJ2-3; 15 bases are shared with TRBD2. CDR1 and CDR2 from the germline V gene are ENHRY and SYGVKD. V was pared by 4 bases and J by 4 bases, with 3 bases of the junction left unmatched. The CDR3 loop spans 16 amino acids. CDR3 in amino acids: CAISAGLAGGADTQYF. CDR3 nucleotides: TGTGCCATCAGTGCCGGACTAGCGGGAGGGGCAGATACGCAGTATTTT.

V usage is TRBV19 and J usage is TRBJ1-5; D not resolved. Germline CDR1 and CDR2: LNHDA and SQIVND (reference sequence). This CDR3 is 14 amino acids long. V was shortened by 2 bases and J by 1 base, with 6 bases between the two germline ends. CDR3 sequence (DNA): TGTGCCAGTAGTATAAGGCGGAGCAATCAGCCCCAGCATTTT. Amino acids: CASSIRRSNQPQHF.

This clone was picked up a small number of times. The J gene is TRBJ1-3, the V gene TRBV18; D gene uncertain. From germline, CDR1 is KGHSH and CDR2 LQKENI. This CDR3 has 18 amino acids. V was shortened by 0 bases and J by 1 base, with 16 bases between the two germline ends. CDR3: CASSPPSGPPGSGNTIYF. In nucleotides, the CDR3 is TGTGCCAGCTCACCACCGAGCGGACCGCCCGGGTCTGGAAACACCATATATTTT. The full variable domain, rest sourced from reference TRBV18 and TRBJ1-3, is NAGVMQNPRHLVRRRGQEARLRCSPMKGHSHVYWYRQLPEEGLKFMVYLQKENIIDESGMPKERFSAEFPKEGPSILRIQQVVRGDSAAYFCASSPPSGPPGSGNTIYFGEGSWLTVV.

The table lists this clone with a few counts. This chain uses TRBV6-6 with TRBJ2-1; possibly TRBD2 for D (6 bases). Germline-derived CDR1 and CDR2 are MNHNY and SVGAGI (reference sequence). Trimming removed 5 bases at V and 7 bases at J, with 15 bases between. The CDR3 extends over 14 amino acids. In DNA form, the CDR3 reads TGTGCCAGCAGTCCCCGGGGACTGGGGAATGAGCAGTTCTTC. It is translated as CASSPRGLGNEQFF.

The genes are TRBV15 and TRBJ2-1, with D perhaps matching TRBD1 (6 bases). The CDR3 is made up of 15 amino acids. V was pared by 1 base and J by 6 bases, with 13 bases between. Germline loops: CDR1 LNHNV, CDR2 YYDKDF (reference sequence). CDR3 amino acids: CATSRGGQIANEQFF. The CDR3 DNA reads as TGTGCCACCAGCAGAGGTGGACAGATTGCCAATGAGCAGTTCTTC.